This T cell receptor beta chain was retrieved from a study of T-cell memory formation after mild COVID-19 (dated by TCRdb to the early 2020s). Looking at the study overall: TCR sequence clusters from the two donors were largely donor specific. In two donors, T-cell clones that expanded and contracted after mild COVID-19 were tracked by sequencing TCRalpha and TCRbeta repertoires over time. Two young, previously healthy adult volunteers made up the cohort, one male and one female. The paper as a whole reports these results and caveats: The detection of some responding clones in pre-infection memory suggests that pre-existing cross-reactive memory T cells joined the SARS-CoV-2 response. Clones that contracted from day 15 to 85 showed balanced CD4/CD8 phenotypes, whereas a second wave of clones that expanded from day 15 to 37 leaned towards CD4+. Contracting CD4+ clones were located mainly in the CM and EM memory subsets, whereas CD8+ clones were found to be enriched in EMRA. SARS-CoV-2 specificity of the second-wave clones peaking on day 37 was not confirmed. The study included only a couple of mild cases, and larger cohorts that include severe cases with pre-infection samples were judged to be necessary.

On this clonotype: What antigen it recognizes has not been identified. Nothing much larger sits one base from this clone, and base qualities are not available.

The CDR3, cysteine through phenylalanine, is 16 amino acids long. Just the 48-base CDR3 DNA is kept, in frame starting at base 1. V drops 4 bases and J drops 2 bases, leaving 16 bases in between. CDR1 and CDR2, per the germline V gene, are SGHDN and FVKESK. Sequencer: Illumina NovaSeq 6000. TCRalpha and TCRbeta cDNA libraries were constructed by 5'RACE with constant-segment primers, with sample barcodes and unique molecular identifiers being introduced. Trizol reagent was used to extract RNA from every sample. Library amplification was performed in two PCR steps, and a second sample barcode and Illumina TruSeq adapters were introduced in the second step. The libraries were sequenced on an Illumina NovaSeq using 2 x 150 bp paired-end reads. The paper's processing steps were these. Demultiplexing of reads and collapsing into UMI-guided consensus sequences were performed with migec v1.2.7. Using mixcr v2.1.11, the UMI consensuses were aligned to TRA and TRB V and J templates and assembled into clonotypes. A clonotype was counted as expanded or contracted only when both edgeR and NoisET called the clonotype significant, with the noise models trained on biological replicates. For edgeR calls, the cutoffs were a false discovery rate-adjusted p below 0.01 and a log2 fold-change threshold of 1. As an exploratory analysis of dynamics, max-normalized trajectories of the 1000 most abundant clonotypes were examined by PCA with hierarchical clustering. Separately sequenced CD4+ and CD8+ repertoires were used to assign a CD4 or CD8 phenotype to each responding clone. TCRdb reprocessing: public reads trimmed at Q25 with fastp, clones called with MiXCR, in-frame beta chains kept. Every entry covers one CDR3 protein and lists the most common genes and DNA from its rows. V and J calls and clone size were set by TCRdb, not the authors. The table for this sample lists 110,000 or so distinct CDR3 sequences; about 24% of them were counted only once. The ten largest account for around 40% of the sample.

Ficoll-Paque density gradient centrifugation was used to isolate PBMCs. The sequenced material came from PBMCs or a T cell subset sorted from them (not recorded which). The sequence is built from TRBV14 and TRBJ2-3; TRBD2 could be the D gene, as 7 bases match. The sequence was obtained from a man aged 18 to 29 who had mild COVID-19 (a few samples of this study predate the infection). The sample titles of this study are shuffled in the database, so cell type and time point are left out; the donor was told from shared clones. The CDR3 protein: CASSPRGGGPTDTQYF. The nucleotide sequence is TGTGCCAGCAGCCCAAGAGGCGGGGGCCCCACAGATACGCAGTATTTT. The variable domain in full, with residues beyond the CDR3 obtained from the reference TRBV14 and TRBJ2-3 genes, is EAGVTQFPSHSVIEKGQTVTLRCDPISGHDNLYWYRRVMGKEIKFLLHFVKESKQDESGMPNNRFLAERTGGTYSTLKVQPAELEDSGVYFCASSPRGGGPTDTQYFGPGTRLTVL.